This T cell receptor (beta chain) was retrieved from a study of beta chain features in type 1 diabetes. About the study: Analysis included over 100,000,000 sorted cells drawn from all samples. General study findings and limits: The study found moderately but significantly shorter TCRB CDR3s in all four CD4+ subsets of Type 1 diabetes patients.

cDNA synthesis used the whole RNA isolate, giving expressed TCRB sequences. An average of around 3.9 million reads was obtained for naive, central memory and regulatory T cell samples. Data came from immunoSEQ multiplex PCR; TCRdb stores just in-frame clones and leaves some out. Of about 160,000 clones in the sample, 63% were seen once. Notes on this clone: Its antigen is undetermined.

Between the trimmed V and J ends, which lost 4 bases and 0 bases, there was a span of 6 bases. The CDR3 covers 13 residues. Germline CDR1 is LNHDA and CDR2 is SQIVND (reference sequence). The sequencing input was naive CD4+ T cells from blood. This receptor was obtained from a man aged 30 to 45 with type 1 diabetes. The chain recombines TRBV19 with TRBJ1-2; no firm D call. Here the CDR3 DNA reads TGTGCCAGTAGTAACAGAGCTAACTATGGCTACACCTTC. As protein: CASSNRANYGYTF.